This entry lists 18 T cell receptor beta chains sequenced from one sample in a study of T cells in Graves' hyperthyroidism and ophthalmopathy. The investigators amplified TCR beta CDR3 regions from RNA transcripts. During a first-round RT-PCR of the TCR CDR3, the HTBI primer set was used. TCRdb reanalysed the multiplex PCR reads using MiXCR and keeps one entry per CDR3 protein. The repertoire has fewer than 650,000 distinct CDR3 sequences, about 15% of them found once; the top ten carry 14%. The material sequenced was blood. Every receptor here comes from a middle-aged woman with Graves' hyperthyroidism.

The rearrangement uses TRBV18 and TRBJ2-2; TRBD1 or TRBD2 may be the D gene (5 bases each). V lost 0 bases and J 1 base, leaving 12 bases between the germline ends. The CDR3 is 17 amino acids. Germline CDR1 reads KGHSH; CDR2 reads LQKENI. CDR3 region: CASSPPGDSGNTGELFF. In nucleotides, the CDR3 is TGTGCCAGCTCACCACCGGGTGACAGCGGGAACACCGGGGAGCTGTTTTTT.

This clonotype was recorded at least ten times. Compared with germline, one end of the junction differs, possibly owing to a read error. The chain recombines TRBV6-1 with TRBJ2-3; the match to TRBD1 covers 8 bases. CDR1 MNHNS and CDR2 SASEGT come from the germline V gene. This CDR3 region has 16 residues. The CDR3 is CASREVAGGRTDTQYF. The CDR3 nucleotides are TGTGCCAGCAGGGAAGTCGCAGGGGGCCGCACAGATACGCAGTATTTT.

This clonotype was counted a few times. The chain uses TRBV25-1 and TRBJ2-3, with D perhaps matching TRBD1 (7 bases). CDR1 and CDR2 from the germline V gene are MGHDK and SYGVNS. The CDR3 spans 15 residues. The V gene lost 2 bases and the J gene lost 1 base, with 10 bases spanning the gap. Here the CDR3 reads CASSEGGTGTDTQYF. CDR3 DNA: TGTGCCAGCAGTGAAGGAGGGACAGGCACAGATACGCAGTATTTT.

In its sample, this clonotype was seen many times. The chain is built from TRBV7-9 and TRBJ1-5; D remains ambiguous. The CDR3 is 14 amino acids. Germline V gene lookup returns CDR1 SEHNR and CDR2 FQNEAQ (reference sequence). V lost 1 base and J 9 bases, leaving 13 bases between the germline ends. CDR3 sequence reads: CASSLGQAGLPQHF. The CDR3 nucleotides are TGTGCCAGCAGCTTAGGGCAGGCGGGGTTGCCCCAGCATTTT.

This clonotype has at least ten counts. V gene TRBV27 combines with J gene TRBJ2-7; TRBD2 matches at 9 bases. This CDR3 contains 16 residues. V shed 2 bases, J shed 4 bases, and the junction held 9 bases outside the gene matches. Germline V gives CDR1 MNHEY, CDR2 SMNVEV (reference sequence). CDR3 sequence (DNA): TGTGCCAGCAGTTTAATATACGGCGGGAGGGCTTACGAGCAGTACTTC. It codes for CASSLIYGGRAYEQYF.

The table lists this clonotype with many counts. The V and J genes are TRBV5-8 and TRBJ2-5; possible D gene TRBD2, 6 bases. Germline CDR1 is SGHTS and CDR2 is YDEGEE. The length of the CDR3 is 15 residues. Trimming stripped 4 bases from V and 5 bases from J, with 18 bases between. CDR3 protein: CASSEAGGAQETQYF. The CDR3 nucleotides read TGTGCCAGCAGCGAAGCAGGAGGGGCACAGGAGACCCAGTACTTC.

This clonotype was observed at least ten times. The chain links TRBV6-1 to TRBJ2-7, with D perhaps TRBD2 (6 bases). The CDR3 sequence is 14 residues long. V lost 6 bases, J lost 2 bases, and 14 bases lay in between. Germline CDR1 MNHNS, CDR2 SASEGT. In nucleotides, the CDR3 is TGTGCCAGCAGCGGGTCAGGGAGGACCTACGAGCAGTACTTC. It codes for CASSGSGRTYEQYF.

The DNA for the CDR3 is TGTGCCACCAGTGATCCCTGGCGGAACACCGGGGAGCTGTTTTTT. Amino acids: CATSDPWRNTGELFF. The V call is TRBV24-1, the J call TRBJ2-2; D remains ambiguous. The CDR3 has 15 residues. V shed 3 bases and J shed 1 base, with 8 bases lying between them. Germline loops: CDR1 KGHDR, CDR2 SFDVKD.

The V call is TRBV12-3 or TRBV12-4, the J call TRBJ1-3; 9 nucleotides align to TRBD1. Trimming cost V 6 bases and J 3 bases; bases outside gene matches: 3. This CDR3 is 14 amino acids long. For the CDR3, the DNA is TGTGCCAGCAGAGGGACAGGGCATGGAAACACCATATATTTT. It translates to CASRGTGHGNTIYF.

This clonotype was picked up many times. The rearrangement uses TRBV5-8 and TRBJ1-5; no clear D gene. The V end was cut by 4 bases, the J end by 0 bases, with 14 bases between. The CDR3 runs to 16 residues. The germline V gene has CDR1 SGHTS and CDR2 YDEGEE. The CDR3 reads CASSIQVFYSNQPQHF. The CDR3 nucleotides read TGTGCCAGCAGCATTCAGGTCTTCTATAGCAATCAGCCCCAGCATTTT.

There are a few counts of this clonotype. J is TRBJ1-2 and V is TRBV10-3, with a possible D match to TRBD1 (6 bases). The CDR3 consists of 15 residues. In germline, CDR1 is ENHRY, CDR2 SYGVKD. V was pared by 2 bases and J by 2 bases, with 12 bases between. This chain's CDR3 is CAISEQAGANYGYTF. The CDR3 DNA follows: TGTGCCATCAGTGAGCAGGCAGGGGCAAACTATGGCTACACCTTC.

About this clonotype: A much larger clonotype is one base distant, so this may be a read error. The chain uses TRBV28 and TRBJ2-2; D is tentatively TRBD1 or TRBD2 (5 bases each). Per the germline V gene, CDR1 is MDHEN and CDR2 is SYDVKM. The CDR3 spans 20 residues. V dropped 6 bases and J dropped 1 base, with 27 bases sitting between them. The CDR3 coding sequence is TGTGCCAGCAGCTCCTGGGGCTGGGGACGGGGCAGTTGGAACACCGGGGAGCTGTTTTTT. This encodes CASSSWGWGRGSWNTGELFF.

This clonotype came up many times. This rearrangement joins TRBV7-3 to TRBJ2-5; 8 nucleotides match TRBD2. Germline CDR1 SGHTA, CDR2 FQGTGA. The CDR3 is 15 amino acids. The junction had 8 bases not matched to a gene; V was cut back by 5 bases and J by 3 bases. The CDR3 nucleotides read TGTGCCAGCAGCCGGGGGGGGGGAGGTAAAGAGACCCAGTACTTC. Translating gives CASSRGGGGKETQYF.

This clonotype was recorded at least ten times. The V gene is TRBV6-1, the J gene TRBJ2-3, with 7 bases identical to TRBD1. From germline, CDR1 is MNHNS and CDR2 SASEGT. V was pared by 9 bases and J by 7 bases, with 10 bases of the junction left unmatched. The CDR3 runs to 13 residues. CDR3 sequence (DNA): TGTGCCAGTCTTAAGACAGGGCGGAATACGCAGTATTTT. It yields the protein CASLKTGRNTQYF.

At least ten counts were recorded for this clonotype. This chain connects TRBV2 to TRBJ2-3; TRBD2 aligns across 9 bases. Germline CDR1 reads SNHLY; CDR2 reads FYNNEI. Trimming cost V 4 bases and J 0 bases; bases outside gene matches: 5. CDR3 size: 16 residues. The CDR3 loop is CASSGATSGSTDTQYF. In DNA form, the CDR3 reads TGTGCCAGCAGTGGGGCCACTAGCGGGAGCACAGATACGCAGTATTTT.

Ten or more counts support this clonotype. This sequence joins TRBV6-1 and TRBJ1-1; TRBD1 aligns across 9 bases. Germline loops: CDR1 MNHNS, CDR2 SASEGT. The trim removed 5 bases at V and 4 bases at J, leaving 14 bases unmatched. This CDR3 region has 17 residues. The CDR3 spells CASSPWMTGGRRTEAFF. The CDR3 bases are TGTGCCAGCAGTCCCTGGATGACAGGGGGGAGACGCACTGAAGCTTTCTTT.

This clonotype was counted ten times or more. V gene TRBV20-1 combines with J gene TRBJ2-5; D gene uncertain. The germline gives CDR1 DFQATT, CDR2 SNEGSKA (reference sequence). V lost 6 bases, J lost 0 bases, and 11 bases lay in between. The CDR3 extends over 13 amino acids. CDR3 sequence (DNA): TGCAGTGCCGGCTCGACGTACCAAGAGACCCAGTACTTC. Residues: CSAGSTYQETQYF.

This clonotype was detected only a few times. The rearrangement links TRBV5-1 to TRBJ2-2, with 11 bases that match TRBD1. The CDR3 is 17 amino acids. Germline V gene data show CDR1 as SGHRS and CDR2 as YFSETQ. V was pared by 0 bases and J by 5 bases, with 6 bases of the junction left unmatched. CDR3 nucleotide sequence: TGCGCCAGCAGCTTGGCTTTCGGGACAGGGGGTACCGGGGAGCTGTTTTTT. It encodes CASSLAFGTGGTGELFF.